This paragraph reports one TCR beta chain. This sample stems from a study of blood T cell repertoires in COVID-19. Study context: Nucleic acid was either cDNA or gDNA, and it came from T cells, B-cell-depleted T cells, or PBMCs.

Measured with immunoSEQ multiplex PCR; TCRdb has only the in-frame clones, and not every one. The sample has about 66,000 clones; about 89% are singletons. V was pared by 6 bases and J by 3 bases, with 17 bases between. This CDR3 is 15 amino acids long. Germline assignment: CDR1 LNHDA and CDR2 SQIVND (reference sequence). The source of this sequence is a human donor in a cohort sampled during active COVID-19. The chain has TRBV19 and TRBJ1-1; D perhaps matches TRBD1 (6 bases). Sequenced input: peripheral blood. CDR3 bases: TGTGCCAGTAGCAAGAGGCGGGCAGGGGACACTGAAGCTTTCTTT. It codes for CASSKRRAGDTEAFF.